These T cell receptor beta chains were read from a single sample in a study of shared clonotypes between healthy human individuals. Only in-frame clones appear in the TCRdb table, and some are missing; sequencing was by immunoSEQ multiplex PCR. The repertoire includes about 2.4 million clones, over 85% of them detected once, and around 0.4% sits in the top ten. The sample was naive CD4+ T cells from PBMCs. The source is a man aged 18 to 30 in good health. Some clones in this sample may be carry-over from other donors' samples. Both conserved end residues are part of each CDR3.

J gene,V gene,CDR3 protein
TRBJ2-1,TRBV5-1,CASSLAGGRVGNEQFF
TRBJ1-1,TRBV5-4,CASSQMRTGGNTEAFF
TRBJ1-2,TRBV10-1,CASSQGPGSYGYTF
TRBJ2-5,TRBV7-2,CASMLLAGGVAETQYF
TRBJ2-3,TRBV4-2,CASSQDQRGGDTQYF
TRBJ2-3,TRBV7-3,CASSELTGAGTQYF
TRBJ1-5,TRBV19,CASNAAEYRPQHF
TRBJ1-5,TRBV9,CASNLGGINQPQHF
TRBJ2-7,TRBV18,CASSPSSGRGAYEQYF
TRBJ2-2,TRBV28,CASRSWGAGELFF
TRBJ2-1,TRBV30,CAWRKWFYNEQFF
TRBJ2-7,TRBV14,CASSLLRGAYEQYF
TRBJ1-2,TRBV25-1,CASRPGTLYGYTF
TRBJ2-7,TRBV27,CASSFSGTTGYEQYF
TRBJ1-1,TRBV7-3,CASSLLGQGGETEAFF
TRBJ1-2,TRBV4-1,CASSQDLTYGYTF
TRBJ2-7,TRBV18,CASYATGGHRRGYEQYF
TRBJ2-5,TRBV5-1,CASSGRTGPPTTQYF
TRBJ1-2,TRBV28,CASSVYREDEGGYTF
TRBJ2-1,TRBV7-3,CASRRTSGESYNEQFF
TRBJ1-1,TRBV7-2,CASSLVWSNTEAFF
TRBJ2-3,TRBV14,CASSQDVASTDTQYF
TRBJ1-5,TRBV27,CASSSTTRTQRDQPQHF
TRBJ2-7,TRBV4-3,CASSQVGGSEQYF
TRBJ2-2,TRBV9,CASSVYSNTGELFF
TRBJ2-3,TRBV7-5,CVRSLRTSAASTDTQYF
TRBJ2-1,TRBV5-1,CASSLRGVDEQFF
TRBJ2-7,TRBV6-5,CASSYEGAPYEQYF
TRBJ2-1,TRBV4-1,CASSLPRTSGRSQRNEQFF
TRBJ2-3,TRBV7-9,CASSLGTTYTDTQYF
TRBJ2-2,TRBV2,CASSGTSGRTGELFF
TRBJ2-1,TRBV7-3,CASSLNGASRARGEQFF
TRBJ1-1,TRBV21-1,CASSSARRTVNTEAFF
TRBJ1-1,TRBV5-1,CASSLNRGASGRNTEAFF
TRBJ2-2,TRBV5-1,CASSFSKGGGNTGELFF
TRBJ2-2,TRBV2,CASSVPIAGNTGELFF
TRBJ2-7,TRBV5-1,CASSLAPLAGEVGSF
TRBJ2-1,TRBV7-9,CASSLRTREDYNEQFF
TRBJ2-1,TRBV18,CASSRLVIAGGLSSYNEQFF
TRBJ1-5,TRBV5-1,CASSLSGGHNQPQHF
TRBJ2-3,TRBV9,CASSVVSDTQYF
TRBJ2-7,TRBV4-3,CASSQRRDRGIHEQYF
TRBJ2-3,TRBV7-2,CASSPARARGTQYF
TRBJ2-4,TRBV27,CASSLSLDRGRRNIQYF
TRBJ1-1,TRBV28,CASSAGPPSTEAFF
TRBJ2-2,TRBV27,CASSPVGAPYTGELFF